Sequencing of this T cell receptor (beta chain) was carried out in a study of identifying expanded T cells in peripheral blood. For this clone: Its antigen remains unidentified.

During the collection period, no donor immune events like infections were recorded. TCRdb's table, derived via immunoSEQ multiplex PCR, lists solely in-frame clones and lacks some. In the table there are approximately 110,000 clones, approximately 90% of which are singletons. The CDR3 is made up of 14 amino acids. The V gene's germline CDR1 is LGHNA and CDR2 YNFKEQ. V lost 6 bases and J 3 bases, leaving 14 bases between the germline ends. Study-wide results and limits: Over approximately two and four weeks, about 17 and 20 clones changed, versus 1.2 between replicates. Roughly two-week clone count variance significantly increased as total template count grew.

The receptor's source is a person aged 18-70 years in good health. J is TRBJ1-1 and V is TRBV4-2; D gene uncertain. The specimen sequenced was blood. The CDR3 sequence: CASSPGQRDTEAFF. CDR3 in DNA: TGTGCCAGCAGTCCGGGTCAACGGGACACTGAAGCTTTCTTT.